These 21 T cell receptor beta chains share one sample of origin, sequenced in a study of T-cell reconstitution after alpha-beta-depleted transplantation in children (dated by TCRdb to the mid-2010s). Preparation of the library involved PCR. Sequencing used an Illumina HiSeq 2500. TCR libraries were prepared with molecular barcoding, using unique molecular identifiers to normalize TCRbeta repertoire quantification. Starting from the raw public reads, TCRdb applied fastp trimming at Q25, assembled clones with MiXCR and retained in-frame beta chains. Rows matching on CDR3 protein sequence are summarized as one entry with the most common DNA and genes. The table for this sample lists around 240,000 distinct CDR3 sequences; around 9.7% of them were counted only once. The ten largest account for around 5.1% of the sample. Sequencing was performed on PBMCs from the stem cell graft donor, taken from the stem cell graft. These TCRs come from a human donor who donated a stem cell graft to a child with SCID.

This clonotype was seen repeatedly, ten times or more. The chain couples TRBV5-1 to TRBJ2-5, with 7 bases that match TRBD2. V lost 1 base, J lost 2 bases, and 5 bases stayed unmatched. The CDR3 spans 15 residues. Germline V lookup: CDR1 SGHRS, CDR2 YFSETQ. The CDR3 sequence is CASSLMGGGQETQYF. Written as DNA, the CDR3 is TGCGCCAGCAGCTTGATGGGGGGGGGTCAAGAGACCCAGTACTTC.

This clonotype was counted ten times or more. The V call is TRBV30, the J call TRBJ2-1; D remains ambiguous. The CDR3 is 13 residues long. Trimming removed 0 bases at V and 8 bases at J, with 11 bases between. In germline, CDR1 is GTSNPN, CDR2 SVGIG (reference sequence). For the CDR3, the DNA is TGTGCCTGGAGTGTACAGCTTACAGATGAGCAGTTCTTC. Its protein is CAWSVQLTDEQFF.

This chain joins TRBV7-9 and TRBJ1-2, with D possibly TRBD1 on 6 matching bases. CDR3 length: 11 amino acids. Trimming took off 6 bases at V and 6 bases at J, with 8 bases between the two ends. Germline values: CDR1 SEHNR, CDR2 FQNEAQ (reference sequence). The CDR3 DNA reads TGTGCCAGCAGGGCAGGGGATGGCTACACCTTC. It encodes CASRAGDGYTF.

This clonotype was seen repeatedly, ten times or more. This sequence joins TRBV6-5 and TRBJ2-5; perhaps TRBD1 as D (5 bases). The length of the CDR3 is 14 residues. Germline lookup yields CDR1 MNHEY and CDR2 SVGAGI. V lost 0 bases, J lost 5 bases, and 10 bases lay in between. This CDR3 is CASSYSGAGETQYF. In DNA, the CDR3 is TGTGCCAGCAGTTACTCAGGGGCAGGCGAGACCCAGTACTTC.

This clonotype was observed at least ten times. The chain joins TRBV5-1 to TRBJ2-2; TRBD2 is a possible D gene (7 bases). The germline V gene has CDR1 SGHRS and CDR2 YFSETQ. Trimming cost V 5 bases and J 5 bases, with 19 bases left between them. The CDR3 loop spans 16 amino acids. The CDR3, as DNA: TGCGCCAGCAGTGACGGACCGGGGAGGGGGACCGGGGAGCTGTTTTTT. Amino acid sequence: CASSDGPGRGTGELFF.

This clonotype has at least ten counts. V and J are TRBV29-1 and TRBJ2-1; 7 bases match TRBD1. The CDR3 sequence is 13 residues long. Germline V gene sequence: CDR1 SQVTM, CDR2 ANQGSEA. V lost 3 bases and J lost 6; bases outside the gene matches: 5. This CDR3 reads CSVDGQVANEQFF. The CDR3 nucleotides are TGCAGCGTTGATGGACAGGTCGCCAATGAGCAGTTCTTC.

This clonotype has ten or more counts. This CDR3 is CSAPPNPADTQYF. Here the CDR3 DNA reads TGCAGTGCCCCGCCAAATCCCGCAGATACGCAGTATTTT. The J gene is TRBJ2-3, the V gene TRBV20-1, with D hard to call. CDR3 length: 13 residues. From germline, CDR1 is DFQATT and CDR2 SNEGSKA (reference sequence). Deletions cut 6 bases from V and 4 bases from J, with 14 bases between.

This clonotype showed up many times. The genes are TRBV6-5 and TRBJ2-2, with 7 bases aligning to TRBD2. Germline V gene data show CDR1 as MNHEY and CDR2 as SVGAGI. This CDR3 spans 16 amino acids. V was clipped by 8 bases and J by 3 bases; unmatched bases: 12. The CDR3 nucleotides are TGTGCCAGCGGGACCCCATGGGGGGGTGACACCGGGGAGCTGTTTTTT. Translated: CASGTPWGGDTGELFF.

This clonotype was detected many times. J is TRBJ2-3 and V is TRBV5-1, with D perhaps TRBD1 or TRBD2 (5 bases each). Germline CDR1 and CDR2: SGHRS and YFSETQ. This CDR3 comprises 14 residues. V dropped 1 base and J dropped 4 bases, with 10 bases sitting between them. CDR3 bases: TGCGCCAGCAGCTTGCAGGGAGCGGCAGATACGCAGTATTTT. Amino acid sequence: CASSLQGAADTQYF. The entire variable domain, with the rest obtained from reference TRBV5-1 and TRBJ2-3, is as follows: KAGVTQTPRYLIKTRGQQVTLSCSPISGHRSVSWYQQTPGQGLQFLFEYFSETQRNKGNFPGRFSGRQFSNSRSEMNVSTLELGDSALYLCASSLQGAADTQYFGPGTRLTVL.

There are many counts of this clonotype. This rearrangement joins TRBV5-1 to TRBJ2-6; 7 bases are a match to TRBD1. Per the germline V gene, CDR1 is SGHRS and CDR2 is YFSETQ. The V segment lost 2 bases and the J segment 6 bases; nucleotides outside the gene matches: 5. The CDR3 spans 15 residues. The CDR3 DNA follows: TGCGCCAGCAGCTTCACCACAGGGGAGGCCAACGTCCTGACTTTC. It translates to CASSFTTGEANVLTF.

Many counts were recorded for this clonotype. The gene calls are TRBV2 and TRBJ2-1, with D possibly matching TRBD1 (6 bases). The CDR3 sequence is 13 residues long. Trimming stripped 5 bases from V and 13 bases from J, with 18 bases between. Looked up from germline, CDR1 is SNHLY and CDR2 is FYNNEI. CDR3 coding DNA: TGTGCCAGCAGTCCAGGACAGCGAATGAGACAGTTCTTC. It translates to CASSPGQRMRQFF.

Ten or more counts support this clonotype. This chain links TRBV29-1 with TRBJ1-4; 9 bases align to TRBD1. This CDR3 has 14 amino acids. Losses at the gene ends were 7 bases for V and 5 bases for J; bases not matched to a gene: 8. Looked up from germline, CDR1 is SQVTM and CDR2 is ANQGSEA. The CDR3 coding sequence is TGCAGCGGCCGGACAGGGGCTGAGAATGAAAAACTGTTTTTT. Translating gives CSGRTGAENEKLFF.

This clonotype was seen many times. The chain recombines TRBV5-6 with TRBJ2-3, with 15 bases aligning to TRBD2. Germline V lookup: CDR1 SGHDT, CDR2 YYEEEE. The CDR3 runs to 18 residues. V trimming: 4 bases; J trimming: 7 bases; junction bases outside the gene matches: 13. CDR3 region: CASSRTSGGASRGYTQYF. CDR3 sequence (DNA): TGTGCCAGCAGCCGGACTAGCGGGGGGGCCTCCCGAGGATATACGCAGTATTTT.

This clonotype was seen at least ten times. V gene TRBV12-3 or TRBV12-4 combines with J gene TRBJ1-1, with a weak D call TRBD1 (6 bases). The V end lost 1 base, the J end lost 3 bases, and 12 bases lay between the germline ends. This CDR3 spans 15 amino acids. The CDR3 spells CASSLVAGGYTEAFF. The CDR3 DNA sequence: TGTGCCAGCAGTTTAGTGGCTGGGGGCTACACTGAAGCTTTCTTT.

In its sample, this clonotype was seen many times. This chain joins TRBV12-3 or TRBV12-4 and TRBJ2-7, with 7 bases that match TRBD1. V trimming: 6 bases; J trimming: 2 bases; junction bases outside the gene matches: 10. This CDR3 has 15 residues. The CDR3 coding sequence is TGTGCCAGCAGCCCTTCCGGGACAGCGACCTACGAGCAGTACTTC. Translating gives CASSPSGTATYEQYF.

This clonotype was seen many times. V and J are TRBV24-1 and TRBJ2-1; a weak D match, TRBD2 (5 bases). CDR1 is KGHDR and CDR2 is SFDVKD in the germline V gene. Trimming cost V 3 bases and J 5 bases, with 10 bases left between them. The CDR3 spans 14 residues. CDR3 in DNA: TGTGCCACCAGTGATGCCGGGATGAACAATGAGCAGTTCTTC. Its protein product is CATSDAGMNNEQFF.

This clonotype was seen at least ten times. The J gene is TRBJ1-1, the V gene TRBV3-1; tentatively, D is TRBD1 (5 bases). The CDR3 extends over 14 amino acids. With 1 base removed from V and 3 bases from J, the gap between germline ends came to 9 bases. The germline V gene encodes CDR1 LGHDT and CDR2 YNNKEL (reference sequence). The CDR3 loop reads CASSQALGHTEAFF. In DNA, the CDR3 is TGTGCCAGCAGCCAAGCACTGGGGCACACTGAAGCTTTCTTT.

This clonotype has ten or more counts. This chain links TRBV7-2 with TRBJ1-2, with D tentatively TRBD1 (5 bases). The V end lost 5 bases, the J end lost 2 bases, and 15 bases lay between the germline ends. CDR3 size: 15 residues. The germline V gene has CDR1 SGHTA and CDR2 FQGNSA. In DNA, the CDR3 is TGTGCCAGCAGCCAGGGACCACTTTACAACTATGGCTACACCTTC. Its protein product is CASSQGPLYNYGYTF.

This clonotype has a count of ten or more. V usage is TRBV6-5 and J usage is TRBJ2-7, with D perhaps given as TRBD1 or TRBD2 (5 bases each). CDR1 is MNHEY and CDR2 is SVGAGI in the germline V gene. The germline V and J ends were trimmed by 0 bases and 0 bases, with 9 bases remaining between them. The CDR3 has 15 residues. The CDR3 reads CASSYSRGHSYEQYF. CDR3 in DNA: TGTGCCAGCAGTTACTCACGGGGCCACTCCTACGAGCAGTACTTC.

This clonotype was detected many times. CDR3: CASSLAGVGDYGYTF. The CDR3 DNA sequence: TGTGCCAGCAGCTTAGCGGGGGTAGGGGACTATGGCTACACCTTC. The chain combines TRBV11-2 with TRBJ1-2, with D possibly matching TRBD1 (5 bases). V dropped 1 base and J dropped 3 bases, with 12 bases sitting between them. Germline-derived CDR1 and CDR2 are SGHAT and FQNNGV. This CDR3 has 15 amino acids.

About this clonotype: A much larger clone lies a single base off, so this may be a read error. The chain recombines TRBV20-1 with TRBJ2-7; D possibly corresponds to TRBD1 (5 bases). The CDR3 loop spans 11 amino acids. V was cut by 4 bases and J by 5 bases, with 9 bases left in between. Germline loops: CDR1 DFQATT, CDR2 SNEGSKA (reference sequence). The CDR3 protein is CSATWGNEQYF. Written as DNA, the CDR3 is TGCAGTGCTACGTGGGGCAACGAGCAGTACTTC.